The rows below give T cell receptor beta chains drawn from one sample of a study of blood T cell repertoires in COVID-19. TCRdb's table, derived via immunoSEQ multiplex PCR, lists solely in-frame clones and lacks some. The sample records around 260,000 clones, around 92% being singletons. Sequencing used peripheral blood. These receptors were collected from a person under 30 with COVID-19, enrolled during active disease. Both conserved end residues are trimmed from each CDR3. Fields, in order: V gene, CDR3 length, D gene, CDR3 protein. A D gene is named only where the DNA matches it firmly.

>TRBV28|11|TRBD1
AAGTEANYGYT
>TRBV13|13|TRBD2
ASSLGLAVQETQY
>TRBV11-2|12|TRBD1
ASSNRGRENIQY
>TRBV19|11|TRBD2
ASSIDPGGEQF
>TRBV10-3|13|TRBD2
AISGGVAGTYEQY
>TRBV13|12|NA
ASSLAGLEETQY
>TRBV6-5|12|NA
ASSSASALGEQY
>TRBV5-1|14|TRBD2
ASTSGLAGLQETQY
>TRBV24-1|11|NA
ATSRGQTNEQF
>TRBV3-1/TRBV3-2|12|NA
ASSAPPSSYEQY
>TRBV10-2|10|NA
ASIDSLNTLH
>TRBV28|14|NA
ASSQLGGASNQPQH
>TRBV6-5|13|NA
ASSPSARARTEAF
>TRBV5-6|14|TRBD2
ASSYGLAGGYNEQF
>TRBV5-1|15|TRBD2
ASSFNRGLAGGHEQY
>TRBV28|18|TRBD2
ASRRNRDSTSGRALETQY
>TRBV5-4|12|TRBD1
ASSPLTGNNEQF
>TRBV5-1|13|TRBD2
ASSYPSGRAYEQF
>TRBV18|13|TRBD1
ASSPRTGEGTEAF
>TRBV4-1|13|NA
ASSQDQRGWYEQY
>TRBV7-9|13|TRBD2
ASSFGTRVADTQY
>TRBV28|11|TRBD1
ATLDRVNEKLF
>TRBV7-2|9|NA
ASSLTSEQF
>TRBV14|13|TRBD2
ASSLLAARPPEQY
>TRBV5-1|15|TRBD2
ASSLNSGTSAYNEQF
>TRBV11-2|13|TRBD2
ASSPRGGPTDTQY
>TRBV7-9|16|TRBD2
ASSLEGLLAGGYNEQF
>TRBV21-1|16|NA
ASSSPNRGLTLVTEAF
>TRBV5-1|11|NA
ASSLLGDSEAF
>TRBV15|11|NA
ATSTAGMGEQY
>TRBV5-4|12|TRBD1
ASSSGTGLETQY
>TRBV5-1|17|TRBD2
ASSLALGLAGALAYEQY
>TRBV7-9|17|TRBD1
ASSIRWDRGHVGNQPQH
>TRBV2|10|NA
ASRTVPNEQF
>TRBV25-1|11|TRBD1
ASSPDRAYEQY
>TRBV2|11|NA
ASSVTDNYGYT
>TRBV6-6|15|TRBD1
ASSPGQGRYSNQPQH
>TRBV19|12|NA
ASSILASTNEQF
>TRBV5-1|14|NA
ASSLEGSDSGNTIY
>TRBV28|15|TRBD1
ASRKILLRDSAYEQY
>TRBV5-5|13|NA
ASSLGELMNTEAF
>TRBV2|11|TRBD1
ASRGQGGYEQY
>TRBV5-6|12|NA
ASSLDGNTGELF
>TRBV7-9|12|NA
ASSLGYADTEAF
>TRBV3-1/TRBV3-2|15|TRBD2
ASSQVGLAGGGNEQF
>TRBV10-3|13|TRBD2
AISPGLAGVYEQY
>TRBV6-5|12|TRBD1
ASSSGQVNQPQH
>TRBV7-9|12|TRBD1
ASSFGTANTEAF
>TRBV27|12|TRBD1
ASSWTGGSYGYT